These 18 T cell receptor beta chains were all obtained from the same sample, sequenced in a study of blood T cell repertoires in COVID-19. Only in-frame clones appear in the TCRdb table, and some are missing; sequencing was by immunoSEQ multiplex PCR. The table shows around 300,000 clones, with about 82% occurring only once. Sequenced input: peripheral blood. The origin of the receptors is a woman aged 50 to 60 with active or convalescent COVID-19.

This sequence joins TRBV6-5 and TRBJ2-7; D might be TRBD2 (6 bases). Trimming shortened V by 8 bases and J by 5 bases, and 16 bases separated the two germline ends. The germline gives CDR1 MNHEY, CDR2 SVGAGI. This CDR3 has 13 residues. CDR3 loop: CASVVRGPHEQYF. As DNA, the CDR3 is TGTGCCAGCGTAGTGCGGGGTCCCCACGAGCAGTACTTC.

V gene TRBV19 combines with J gene TRBJ1-1; tentatively, D is TRBD1 (6 bases). Germline V lookup: CDR1 LNHDA, CDR2 SQIVND (reference sequence). V gave up 10 bases and J gave up 4 bases, with 16 bases separating them. The CDR3 is 13 amino acids. The CDR3 is CATTWGPATEAFF. The CDR3 region has the DNA TGTGCCACGACGTGGGGGCCGGCCACTGAAGCTTTCTTT. Full variable domain (outside the CDR3, taken from reference TRBV19 and TRBJ1-1): DGGITQSPKYLFRKEGQNVTLSCEQNLNHDAMYWYRQDPGQGLRLIYYSQIVNDFQKGDIAEGYSVSREKKESFPLTVTSAQKNPTAFYLCATTWGPATEAFFGQGTRLTVV.

This sequence joins TRBV18 and TRBJ1-4; D unclear. V was clipped by 2 bases and J by 7 bases, with 5 bases between them. The CDR3 sequence is 12 residues long. Germline loops: CDR1 KGHSH, CDR2 LQKENI. The CDR3 is CASSPAGEKLFF. The CDR3 coding sequence is TGTGCCAGCTCACCAGCGGGTGAAAAACTGTTTTTT.

CDR3 sequence reads: CSAQPGYMQYF. The CDR3 nucleotides read TGCAGTGCTCAACCAGGGTATATGCAGTATTTT. This chain uses TRBV20-1 with TRBJ2-3; D is perhaps TRBD1 (5 bases). V was clipped by 5 bases and J by 11 bases, with 14 bases between them. The CDR3 sequence is 11 residues long. Germline CDR1 and CDR2: DFQATT and SNEGSKA (reference sequence).

The rearrangement links TRBV9 to TRBJ1-5; D is possibly TRBD1 (5 bases). The CDR3 has 14 residues. V was shortened by 3 bases and J by 4 bases, with 11 bases between the two germline ends. Germline V gene lookup returns CDR1 SGDLS and CDR2 YYNGEE. This CDR3 reads CASSETVGNQPQHF. The CDR3 DNA reads as TGTGCCAGCAGCGAGACAGTCGGAAATCAGCCCCAGCATTTT.

The chain is built from TRBV5-1 and TRBJ1-6; a weak D match, TRBD1 (6 bases). CDR3 length equals 14 residues. Germline V gene sequence: CDR1 SGHRS, CDR2 YFSETQ. Deletions cut 0 bases from V and 7 bases from J, with 8 bases between. CDR3 sequence: CASSLGQANSPLHF. The CDR3 DNA is TGCGCCAGCAGCTTGGGACAGGCGAATTCACCCCTCCACTTT.

The genes are TRBV4-2 and TRBJ2-3; tentative D call: TRBD2 (6 bases). The CDR3 has 16 residues. In germline, CDR1 is LGHNA, CDR2 YNFKEQ. Trimming removed 4 bases from V and 2 bases from J, with 16 bases in between. CDR3 coding DNA: TGTGCCAGCAGCCCTTTGACTTGGGGGGTCACAGATACGCAGTATTTT. Translating it yields CASSPLTWGVTDTQYF.

The chain couples TRBV30 to TRBJ2-7; no clear D gene. The ends were cut back, 1 base at V and 2 bases at J, with 15 bases in the middle. Germline assignment: CDR1 GTSNPN and CDR2 SVGIG (reference sequence). CDR3 length equals 15 residues. CDR3 sequence: CAWSAPGAYPYEQYF. The DNA of the CDR3 is TGTGCCTGGAGTGCGCCCGGAGCGTATCCCTACGAGCAGTACTTC.

The chain couples TRBV5-1 to TRBJ2-5; no firm D call. The germline V gene encodes CDR1 SGHRS and CDR2 YFSETQ. Trimming removed 1 base from V and 3 bases from J, with 7 bases in between. The CDR3 has 13 residues. The CDR3 sequence is CASSLYKEETQYF. The DNA of the CDR3 is TGCGCCAGCAGCTTGTACAAAGAAGAGACCCAGTACTTC. The whole variable domain, filled in from reference TRBV5-1 and TRBJ2-5, reads KAGVTQTPRYLIKTRGQQVTLSCSPISGHRSVSWYQQTPGQGLQFLFEYFSETQRNKGNFPGRFSGRQFSNSRSEMNVSTLELGDSALYLCASSLYKEETQYFGPGTRLLVL.

CDR3 residues: CASSTWVGRGGEKLFF. In DNA, the CDR3 is TGTGCCAGCAGCACCTGGGTGGGCAGGGGTGGTGAAAAACTGTTTTTT. The V and J genes are TRBV7-6 and TRBJ1-4; weak D call: TRBD1 (6 bases). Trimming removed 5 bases at V and 7 bases at J, with 20 bases between. This CDR3 has 16 amino acids. Germline V gene lookup returns CDR1 SGHVS and CDR2 FNYEAQ.

This clone was found a few times. The rearrangement links TRBV27 to TRBJ2-5; D unclear. The germline CDR1 and CDR2 sequences are MNHEY and SMNVEV (reference sequence). The CDR3 is 13 residues long. V was clipped by 6 bases and J by 5 bases, with 13 bases between them. CDR3 DNA: TGTGCCAGCAGCCAGACAATGTGGGAGACCCAGTACTTC. Translating it yields CASSQTMWETQYF.

This clone appeared a few times. V gene TRBV5-1 combines with J gene TRBJ1-4; 10 nucleotides align to TRBD1. Trimming removed 1 base from V and 10 bases from J; junction bases left unmatched: 10. Germline CDR1 SGHRS, CDR2 YFSETQ. The CDR3 totals 16 residues. Here the CDR3 reads CASSLWRGTGERKLFF. The CDR3, as DNA: TGCGCCAGCAGCTTGTGGAGAGGGACAGGGGAAAGAAAACTGTTTTTT.

V usage is TRBV19 and J usage is TRBJ2-2, with D hard to call. Trimming shortened V by 5 bases and J by 2 bases, and 6 bases separated the two germline ends. CDR3 length: 13 residues. Germline CDR1 LNHDA, CDR2 SQIVND (reference sequence). CDR3 in DNA: TGTGCCAGTAGTTCCCTAAACACCGGGGAGCTGTTTTTT. It specifies CASSSLNTGELFF.

This CDR3 reads CASTSGGMETQYF. CDR3 coding DNA: TGTGCCAGCACTAGCGGCGGGATGGAGACCCAGTACTTC. The chain has TRBV5-6 and TRBJ2-5; 7 bases map to TRBD2. The V segment lost 6 bases and the J segment 5 bases; nucleotides outside the gene matches: 7. The CDR3 has 13 residues. Germline values: CDR1 SGHDT, CDR2 YYEEEE. Complete variable domain (other parts from reference TRBV5-6 and TRBJ2-5): DAGVTQSPTHLIKTRGQQVTLRCSPKSGHDTVSWYQQALGQGPQFIFQYYEEEERQRGNFPDRFSGHQFPNYSSELNVNALLLGDSALYLCASTSGGMETQYFGPGTRLLVL.

This sequence joins TRBV19 and TRBJ1-5, with a possible D match to TRBD1 (5 bases). The CDR3 sequence is 15 residues long. Germline V lookup: CDR1 LNHDA, CDR2 SQIVND (reference sequence). V lost 5 bases and J lost 6, with 17 bases in between. Here the CDR3 reads CASSGGTAAGQPQHF. CDR3 DNA: TGTGCCAGTAGTGGGGGGACGGCCGCGGGTCAGCCCCAGCATTTT.

Written as DNA, the CDR3 is TGTGCCAGCAGTTGCGCTTCCGGGACAGGGGGTTACGAGCAGTACTTC. Translating gives CASSCASGTGGYEQYF. The J gene is TRBJ2-7, the V gene TRBV6-5; 11 bases fit TRBD1. V lost 4 bases and J lost 4; bases outside the gene matches: 9. In germline, CDR1 is MNHEY, CDR2 SVGAGI. The CDR3 loop spans 16 amino acids.

This clone was seen more than once but under ten times. The gene calls are TRBV4-2 and TRBJ1-6, with TRBD1 as a possible D gene (6 bases). Trimming left V 0 bases short and J 7 bases short, with 10 bases between. This CDR3 contains 15 residues. Germline V lookup: CDR1 LGHNA, CDR2 YNFKEQ. The CDR3 reads CASSQDQGNNSPLHF. In DNA form, the CDR3 reads TGTGCCAGCAGCCAAGATCAGGGGAACAATTCACCCCTCCACTTT.

This sequence joins TRBV7-2 and TRBJ2-7, with unresolved D. V shed 2 bases and J shed 1 base, with 9 bases lying between them. The germline V gene has CDR1 SGHTA and CDR2 FQGNSA. The CDR3 consists of 14 residues. The CDR3 sequence is CASSLSISSYEQYF. The CDR3, as DNA: TGTGCCAGCAGCTTAAGTATCAGTTCCTACGAGCAGTACTTC. Drawing the rest from reference TRBV7-2 and TRBJ2-7, the complete variable domain is GAGVSQSPSNKVTEKGKDVELRCDPISGHTALYWYRQSLGQGLEFLIYFQGNSAPDKSGLPSDRFSAERTGGSVSTLTIQRTQQEDSAVYLCASSLSISSYEQYFGPGTRLTVT.